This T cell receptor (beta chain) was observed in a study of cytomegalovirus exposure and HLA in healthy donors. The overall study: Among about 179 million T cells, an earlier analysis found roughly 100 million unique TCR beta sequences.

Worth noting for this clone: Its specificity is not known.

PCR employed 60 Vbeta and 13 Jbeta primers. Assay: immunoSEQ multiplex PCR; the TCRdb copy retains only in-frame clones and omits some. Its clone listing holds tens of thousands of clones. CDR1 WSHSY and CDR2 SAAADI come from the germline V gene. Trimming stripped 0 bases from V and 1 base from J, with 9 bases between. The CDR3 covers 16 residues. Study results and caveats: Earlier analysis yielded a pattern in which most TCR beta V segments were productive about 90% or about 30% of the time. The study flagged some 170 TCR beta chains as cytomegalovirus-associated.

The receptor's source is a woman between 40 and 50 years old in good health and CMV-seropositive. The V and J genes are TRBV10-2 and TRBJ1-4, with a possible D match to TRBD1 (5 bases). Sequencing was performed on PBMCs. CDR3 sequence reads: CASSESGEGTNEKLFF. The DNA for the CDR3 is TGCGCCAGCAGTGAGTCAGGGGAGGGAACTAATGAAAAACTGTTTTTT.